This T cell receptor (beta chain) emerged from a study of cytomegalovirus exposure and HLA in healthy donors. Points from the study as a whole: There were 150 to 200 TCR beta chains listed as cytomegalovirus-associated.

The germline gives CDR1 MDHEN, CDR2 SYDVKM. V was cut by 6 bases and J by 4 bases, with 19 bases left in between. This CDR3 has 15 amino acids. Sequencing used immunoSEQ multiplex PCR; TCRdb keeps in-frame clones, though not all of them. The sample yields around 200,000 clones, roughly 81% seen once. The donors were in the 120-subject validation cohort; that cohort was separate from the approximately 730-subject first cohort. This clone occurred many times. The antigen is unknown. The TCR was taken from a woman between 25 and 40 years old in good health and CMV-seronegative. The gene calls are TRBV28 and TRBJ2-7, with D perhaps TRBD2 (6 bases). Material for sequencing was PBMCs. In nucleotides, the CDR3 is TGTGCCAGCAGCCCTCCGATAGGGGCGGGATACGAGCAGTACTTC. Translated, it gives CASSPPIGAGYEQYF.